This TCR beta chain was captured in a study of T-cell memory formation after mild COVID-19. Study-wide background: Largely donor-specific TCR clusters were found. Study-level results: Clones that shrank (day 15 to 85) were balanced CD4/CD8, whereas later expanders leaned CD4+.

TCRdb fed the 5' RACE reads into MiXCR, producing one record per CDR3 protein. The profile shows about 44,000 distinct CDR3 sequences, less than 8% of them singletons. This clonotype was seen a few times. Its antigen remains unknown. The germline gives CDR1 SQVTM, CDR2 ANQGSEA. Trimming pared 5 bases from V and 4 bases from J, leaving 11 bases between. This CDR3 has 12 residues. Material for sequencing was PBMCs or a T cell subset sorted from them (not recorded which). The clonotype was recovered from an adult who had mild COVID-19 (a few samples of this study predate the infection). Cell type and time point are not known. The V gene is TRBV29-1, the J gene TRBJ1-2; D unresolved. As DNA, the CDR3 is TGCAGCGTTTTGTCGGGGTTCTATGGCTACACCTTC. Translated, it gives CSVLSGFYGYTF. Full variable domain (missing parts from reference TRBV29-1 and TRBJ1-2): SAVISQKPSRDICQRGTSLTIQCQVDSQVTMMFWYRQQPGQSLTLIATANQGSEATYESGFVIDKFPISRPNLTFSTLTVSNMSPEDSSIYLCSVLSGFYGYTFGSGTRLTVV.